Below are 10 T cell receptor beta chains sequenced from a single sample in a study of T cells in Graves' hyperthyroidism and ophthalmopathy. Amplified TCR beta CDR3 regions derived from RNA transcripts. Primed by the HTBI set, a first-round RT-PCR was run on the TCR CDR3. One entry per CDR3 protein, called by TCRdb with MiXCR from the multiplex PCR reads. In the table there are about 380,000 distinct CDR3 sequences, around an eighth of which are singletons. Sequenced: blood. The receptors were sampled from a young man with Graves' hyperthyroidism that later progressed to Graves' ophthalmopathy.

This clonotype was seen a few times. The rearrangement links TRBV7-9 to TRBJ2-6; a possible D gene is TRBD1 (6 bases). V lost 3 bases, J lost 2 bases, and 17 bases lay in between. The CDR3 length is 18 residues. CDR1 and CDR2 from the germline V gene are SEHNR and FQNEAQ (reference sequence). The CDR3 protein is CASSFLTGPSTGANVLTF. The CDR3 DNA follows: TGTGCCAGCAGCTTCTTAACAGGGCCGTCGACTGGGGCCAACGTCCTGACTTTC. The full variable domain, completed using reference TRBV7-9 and TRBJ2-6, is DTGVSQNPRHKITKRGQNVTFRCDPISEHNRLYWYRQTLGQGPEFLTYFQNEAQLEKSRLLSDRFSAERPKGSFSTLEIQRTEQGDSAMYLCASSFLTGPSTGANVLTFGAGSRLTVL.

This clonotype showed up many times. J is TRBJ1-2 and V is TRBV28; D possibly corresponds to TRBD1 (6 bases). V was shortened by 6 bases and J by 3 bases, with 11 bases between the two germline ends. The CDR3 runs 13 residues. Germline values: CDR1 MDHEN, CDR2 SYDVKM. The CDR3 here is CASRTQGDYGYTF. DNA of the CDR3: TGTGCCAGCAGAACACAGGGTGACTATGGCTACACCTTC.

This clonotype appeared a few times. This is likely a read error, given that the CDR3 carries no conserved phenylalanine or tryptophan at its end. The chain has TRBV11-1 and TRBJ2-7, with 7 bases aligning to TRBD2. Germline values: CDR1 SGHAT, CDR2 FQDESV (reference sequence). The CDR3 totals 14 residues. After removal of 5 bases from V and 2 bases from J, the junction contained 6 bases not matched to a gene. As DNA, the CDR3 is TGTGCCAGCAGCCAAGCGGGACCGGCCTACGAGCAGTACCTC. It encodes CASSQAGPAYEQYL.

This clonotype was counted ten times or more. This chain joins TRBV30 and TRBJ1-1; D is unclear. Germline V lookup: CDR1 GTSNPN, CDR2 SVGIG (reference sequence). The V gene lost 0 bases and the J gene lost 7 bases, with 12 bases spanning the gap. The CDR3 has 13 residues. The CDR3 DNA reads TGTGCCTGGAGTGTCACAGAACCAGATGAAGCTTTCTTT. This encodes CAWSVTEPDEAFF.

The chain combines TRBV20-1 with TRBJ2-7; 8 bases match TRBD1. Germline V CDR1 and CDR2: DFQATT, SNEGSKA (reference sequence). The CDR3 runs 12 residues. J was trimmed by 5 bases and V by 8 bases; bases with no gene match: 8. The CDR3 reads CSPQGAHNEQYF. The CDR3 nucleotides read TGCAGTCCCCAGGGGGCGCATAACGAGCAGTACTTC.

Only a few counts were recorded for this clonotype. The chain joins TRBV9 to TRBJ2-7; D is perhaps TRBD1 or TRBD2 (5 bases each). The CDR3 extends over 17 amino acids. V shed 0 bases and J shed 2 bases, with 18 bases lying between them. The germline gives CDR1 SGDLS, CDR2 YYNGEE. The CDR3 DNA follows: TGTGCCAGCAGCGTAGCCTCCTCCGGGACGGCTACCTACGAGCAGTACTTC. Translating it yields CASSVASSGTATYEQYF.

J is TRBJ2-5 and V is TRBV3-1, with a possible D match to TRBD2 (6 bases). The CDR3 contains 13 residues. Trimming cost V 3 bases and J 5 bases, with 10 bases left between them. From germline, CDR1 is LGHDT and CDR2 YNNKEL (reference sequence). The DNA for the CDR3 is TGTGCCAGCAGCCACTGGGGAGGTGAGACCCAGTACTTC. Translating gives CASSHWGGETQYF.

This clonotype was picked up many times. This chain links TRBV5-1 with TRBJ2-7; D ambiguous. Trimming stripped 5 bases from V and 2 bases from J, with 11 bases between. The CDR3 consists of 13 residues. CDR1 SGHRS and CDR2 YFSETQ come from the germline V gene. The CDR3 DNA reads TGCGCCAGCAGGTCAGGTCGTGCCTACGAGCAGTACTTC. This translates into CASRSGRAYEQYF.

The genes are TRBV7-3 and TRBJ2-6; D gene unclear. Germline lookup yields CDR1 SGHTA and CDR2 FQGTGA. The CDR3 is made up of 16 amino acids. V lost 5 bases and J 0 bases, leaving 11 bases between the germline ends. The CDR3 region is CASSPPEGSGANVLTF. In DNA, the CDR3 is TGTGCCAGCAGCCCCCCGGAAGGCTCTGGGGCCAACGTCCTGACTTTC.

Only a few counts were recorded for this clonotype. CDR3 nucleotides: TGTGCCAGCGGGGACAGGGCCCCGCAAAACATTCAGTACTTC. Its protein product is CASGDRAPQNIQYF. This chain uses TRBV6-1 with TRBJ2-4, with 9 bases identical to TRBD1. Trimming took 8 bases from V and 5 from J; bases not matched to a gene: 7. This CDR3 region has 14 residues. CDR1 and CDR2 from the germline V gene are MNHNS and SASEGT.